Each of the 28 T cell receptor beta chains below was sequenced from the same sample in a study of shared clonotypes between healthy human individuals. Naive CD8 cells comprised CD45RO-negative, CCR7-positively selected cells, excluding terminally differentiated effector memory CD45RA+ cells. Repertoires were generated with immunoSEQ multiplex PCR, while TCRdb's copy carries only in-frame clones and drops some. This table has roughly 770,000 clones, 95% to 97% appearing once. Sample: naive CD8+ T cells sorted from blood. These receptors all come from a young man in good health.

As DNA, the CDR3 is TGCGCCAGCAGTGGGGTCCAGGGGGGATGGCAGTTCTTC. It yields the protein CASSGVQGGWQFF. The V call is TRBV10-2, the J call TRBJ2-1; a possible D gene is TRBD1 (7 bases). The CDR3 runs to 13 residues. Germline V lookup: CDR1 WSHSY, CDR2 SAAADI. Trimming cost V 4 bases and J 12 bases, with 16 bases left between them.

The chain links TRBV7-6 to TRBJ2-3; 7 bases are a match to TRBD1. The CDR3 is 16 amino acids. Germline CDR1 reads SGHVS; CDR2 reads FNYEAQ. Trimming at V came to 2 bases and at J to 6 bases, leaving 11 bases not matched to a gene. CDR3 region: CASSLFPGQLSDTQYF. As DNA, the CDR3 is TGTGCCAGCAGCTTATTTCCGGGACAGCTGTCGGATACGCAGTATTTT.

The J gene is TRBJ1-1, the V gene TRBV7-8; tentative D call: TRBD1 (5 bases). The germline V and J ends were trimmed by 4 bases and 5 bases, with 17 bases remaining between them. CDR1 SGHVS and CDR2 FQNEAQ come from the germline V gene. CDR3 length: 15 amino acids. CDR3 region: CASSSHRTRRTEAFF. The CDR3 region has the DNA TGTGCCAGCAGCTCGCACAGGACCCGGAGGACTGAAGCTTTCTTT.

J is TRBJ2-7 and V is TRBV18; tentative D call: TRBD1 (6 bases). V lost 8 bases and J 1 base, leaving 18 bases between the germline ends. The length of the CDR3 is 15 residues. Per the germline V gene, CDR1 is KGHSH and CDR2 is LQKENI. CDR3 in amino acids: CASGAPGHSSYEQYF. As DNA, the CDR3 is TGTGCCAGCGGGGCTCCGGGACACTCATCCTACGAGCAGTACTTC. The entire variable domain, with the rest obtained from reference TRBV18 and TRBJ2-7, is as follows: NAGVMQNPRHLVRRRGQEARLRCSPMKGHSHVYWYRQLPEEGLKFMVYLQKENIIDESGMPKERFSAEFPKEGPSILRIQQVVRGDSAAYFCASGAPGHSSYEQYFGPGTRLTVT.

The chain has TRBV5-1 and TRBJ2-2, with TRBD1 as a possible D gene (7 bases). V gave up 5 bases and J gave up 4 bases, with 12 bases separating them. The V gene's germline CDR1 is SGHRS and CDR2 YFSETQ. This CDR3 comprises 14 residues. The CDR3 spells CASSWGDSTGELFF. CDR3 nucleotide sequence: TGCGCCAGCAGTTGGGGGGACAGCACCGGGGAGCTGTTTTTT.

In its sample, this clone was seen once. V gene TRBV7-4 combines with J gene TRBJ2-7, with 7 bases matching TRBD2. Germline assignment: CDR1 SGHVT and CDR2 SQSDAQ. Trimming took 5 bases from V and 4 from J; bases not matched to a gene: 17. This CDR3 has 17 amino acids. The CDR3 DNA reads TGTGCCAGCAGCCTCCCGGGGAGAGCGGGGAGGTATTACGAGCAGTACTTC. This gives the protein CASSLPGRAGRYYEQYF.

This clone occurred a few times. The chain employs TRBV6-1 and TRBJ2-7; weak D call: TRBD1 (5 bases). Germline assignment: CDR1 MNHNS and CDR2 SASEGT. V gave up 0 bases and J gave up 5 bases, with 20 bases separating them. The CDR3 covers 17 residues. The CDR3 sequence: CASSEAQLQGHEDEQYF. CDR3 bases: TGTGCCAGCAGTGAAGCCCAATTGCAAGGACACGAGGACGAGCAGTACTTC.

The chain carries TRBV2 and TRBJ2-5; D perhaps matches TRBD2 (6 bases). The CDR3 is 16 residues long. Germline-derived CDR1 and CDR2 are SNHLY and FYNNEI. Trimming took 1 base from V and 3 from J, leaving 15 bases between them. CDR3: CASSEGVGRGEETQYF. CDR3 in DNA: TGTGCCAGCAGTGAAGGGGTCGGGAGAGGGGAAGAGACCCAGTACTTC.

The chain recombines TRBV9 with TRBJ2-1, with 7 nucleotides matching TRBD2. CDR3 length: 16 amino acids. The germline V gene has CDR1 SGDLS and CDR2 YYNGEE. The ends lost 4 bases at V and 1 base at J; junction bases unmatched: 8. CDR3 DNA: TGTGCCAGCAGCACCCAGCGGGGTGGGTCCTACAATGAGCAGTTCTTC. It codes for CASSTQRGGSYNEQFF.

This chain connects TRBV7-9 to TRBJ2-7; D might be TRBD2 (6 bases). CDR1 and CDR2 from the germline V gene are SEHNR and FQNEAQ (reference sequence). Trimming took off 5 bases at V and 9 bases at J, with 26 bases between the two ends. This CDR3 spans 16 amino acids. DNA of the CDR3: TGTGCCAGCAGCACTTTGCGCGGGGCTGGCGGCCAATCGCAGTACTTC. Residues: CASSTLRGAGGQSQYF.

This chain uses TRBV7-3 with TRBJ2-1, with 7 positions matching TRBD2. Germline values: CDR1 SGHTA, CDR2 FQGTGA. The CDR3 runs to 16 residues. Trimming cost V 0 bases and J 3 bases; bases outside gene matches: 5. Here the CDR3 DNA reads TGTGCCAGCAGCTTAACGGGAGGGCCACTCTACAATGAGCAGTTCTTC. Encoded protein: CASSLTGGPLYNEQFF.

V is TRBV4-3 and J is TRBJ1-1, with D possibly being TRBD1 (6 bases). The germline V gene has CDR1 LGHNA and CDR2 YSLEER. The V gene lost 4 bases and the J gene lost 3 bases, with 15 bases spanning the gap. The CDR3 has 15 residues. CDR3 nucleotide sequence: TGCGCCAGCAGCCTAACCATTGGACAGCACACTGAAGCTTTCTTT. Encoded protein: CASSLTIGQHTEAFF.

V and J are TRBV10-3 and TRBJ1-3; D may be TRBD1 (6 bases). The CDR3 loop spans 15 amino acids. CDR1 ENHRY and CDR2 SYGVKD come from the germline V gene. Trimming removed 5 bases at V and 0 bases at J, with 11 bases between. CDR3 residues: CAISPGQTSGNTIYF. In DNA, the CDR3 is TGTGCCATCAGTCCGGGACAAACCTCTGGAAACACCATATATTTT.

The rearrangement joins TRBV7-9 to TRBJ1-2, with D unresolved. V was cut by 3 bases and J by 4 bases, with 18 bases left in between. The CDR3 spans 16 residues. Per germline, CDR1 SEHNR and CDR2 FQNEAQ (reference sequence). The CDR3 DNA is TGTGCCAGCAGCTTTGGCAGTGGGCAGACCCCCTATGGCTACACCTTC. Amino acids: CASSFGSGQTPYGYTF.

The J gene is TRBJ2-1, the V gene TRBV29-1, with D perhaps TRBD2 (6 bases). V lost 5 bases, J lost 13 bases, and 18 bases lay in between. In germline, CDR1 is SQVTM, CDR2 ANQGSEA. CDR3 size: 12 residues. The DNA for the CDR3 is TGCAGCGTTTTTTTGTCGGGAGAGGAACAGTTCTTC. Its protein product is CSVFLSGEEQFF.

This chain joins TRBV10-3 and TRBJ1-1, with 12 bases fitting TRBD1. CDR1 is ENHRY and CDR2 is SYGVKD in the germline V gene. V dropped 3 bases and J dropped 10; count of bases not matched to a gene: 12. The CDR3 has 16 amino acids. Here the CDR3 DNA reads TGTGCCATCAGTGATCCGGGACAGGGGGCCCGTCTGGGAGCTTTCTTT. This codes for CAISDPGQGARLGAFF.

This chain connects TRBV7-9 to TRBJ2-1; 12 positions agree with TRBD2. Germline trimming cut 4 bases from V and 7 bases from J; bases unmatched to any gene: 14. Germline V gene lookup returns CDR1 SEHNR and CDR2 FQNEAQ (reference sequence). The CDR3 loop spans 18 amino acids. DNA for the CDR3: TGTGCCAGCAGCTCGATAATGGGACTAGCGGGTTTCGGAAATGAGCAGTTCTTC. It specifies CASSSIMGLAGFGNEQFF.

V and J are TRBV10-3 and TRBJ2-7, with a possible D match to TRBD1 (6 bases). This CDR3 has 14 residues. CDR1 and CDR2 from the germline V gene are ENHRY and SYGVKD. The V end was cut by 2 bases, the J end by 6 bases, with 14 bases between. Here the CDR3 reads CAISEAIDRSEQYF. CDR3 sequence (DNA): TGTGCCATCAGTGAGGCGATAGACAGGAGCGAGCAGTACTTC.

The chain recombines TRBV18 with TRBJ2-7; perhaps TRBD1 as D (5 bases). The CDR3 is 15 residues long. V was trimmed by 2 bases and J by 3 bases, leaving 14 bases between them. Germline CDR1 reads KGHSH; CDR2 reads LQKENI. The CDR3 region has the DNA TGTGCCAGCTCACCATGGGCTGGCAGGGACTACGAGCAGTACTTC. Translated, it gives CASSPWAGRDYEQYF. The full variable domain, with the rest looked up from reference TRBV18 and TRBJ2-7, is NAGVMQNPRHLVRRRGQEARLRCSPMKGHSHVYWYRQLPEEGLKFMVYLQKENIIDESGMPKERFSAEFPKEGPSILRIQQVVRGDSAAYFCASSPWAGRDYEQYFGPGTRLTVT.

J is TRBJ2-5 and V is TRBV4-3; D is possibly TRBD1 (5 bases). Between the trimmed V and J ends, which lost 0 bases and 5 bases, there was a span of 16 bases. Germline CDR1 LGHNA, CDR2 YSLEER. The CDR3 runs to 16 residues. For the CDR3, the DNA is TGCGCCAGCAGCCAAGATGTCAGGGCCTCACTTGAGACCCAGTACTTC. Protein: CASSQDVRASLETQYF.

This chain links TRBV6-1 with TRBJ2-5; 8 positions agree with TRBD1. Germline loops: CDR1 MNHNS, CDR2 SASEGT. The CDR3 is 14 residues long. Germline trimming cut 8 bases from V and 5 bases from J; bases unmatched to any gene: 10. CDR3 residues: CASRYRGSSETQYF. The CDR3 bases are TGTGCCAGCCGATACAGGGGGTCATCGGAGACCCAGTACTTC.

The chain links TRBV7-9 to TRBJ2-5, with D possibly called TRBD1 or TRBD2 (5 bases each). Trimming stripped 5 bases from V and 3 bases from J, with 22 bases between. Germline V gives CDR1 SEHNR, CDR2 FQNEAQ (reference sequence). The CDR3 has 17 amino acids. The CDR3 DNA is TGTGCCAGCAGCACCCACCGGGGCGGAGAAAGGGAAGAGACCCAGTACTTC. Encoded protein: CASSTHRGGEREETQYF. The full variable domain, completed using reference TRBV7-9 and TRBJ2-5, is DTGVSQNPRHKITKRGQNVTFRCDPISEHNRLYWYRQTLGQGPEFLTYFQNEAQLEKSRLLSDRFSAERPKGSFSTLEIQRTEQGDSAMYLCASSTHRGGEREETQYFGPGTRLLVL.

V gene TRBV5-1 combines with J gene TRBJ2-1; D unresolved. Trimming stripped 0 bases from V and 7 bases from J, with 17 bases between. The CDR3 totals 16 residues. CDR1 is SGHRS and CDR2 is YFSETQ in the germline V gene. CDR3 nucleotides: TGCGCCAGCAGCTTGGCGGTGGGAATCCCTGGGAATGAGCAGTTCTTC. Translation gives CASSLAVGIPGNEQFF. The full variable domain, rest sourced from reference TRBV5-1 and TRBJ2-1, is KAGVTQTPRYLIKTRGQQVTLSCSPISGHRSVSWYQQTPGQGLQFLFEYFSETQRNKGNFPGRFSGRQFSNSRSEMNVSTLELGDSALYLCASSLAVGIPGNEQFFGPGTRLTVL.

V is TRBV29-1 and J is TRBJ2-7; D may be TRBD2 (6 bases). This CDR3 has 15 residues. Germline V gives CDR1 SQVTM, CDR2 ANQGSEA. V lost 6 bases to trimming and J lost 5 bases, with 23 bases between them. CDR3 nucleotides: TGCAGCGTCCGCCCCCAGACTAGTGGAGCGAACGAGCAGTACTTC. Residues: CSVRPQTSGANEQYF.

This rearrangement joins TRBV28 to TRBJ2-7; 8 positions agree with TRBD2. The germline V gene has CDR1 MDHEN and CDR2 SYDVKM. V was pared by 6 bases and J by 5 bases, with 9 bases of the junction left unmatched. This CDR3 has 14 amino acids. The CDR3 reads CASRVRAGVHEQYF. CDR3 nucleotide sequence: TGTGCCAGCAGAGTGCGAGCGGGAGTCCACGAGCAGTACTTC.

The chain is built from TRBV30 and TRBJ1-1; a possible D gene is TRBD1 (5 bases). V lost 2 bases and J 3 bases, leaving 16 bases between the germline ends. This CDR3 contains 15 residues. CDR1 is GTSNPN, CDR2 SVGIG, per germline (reference sequence). CDR3 sequence: CAWSQGDSGYTEAFF. CDR3 bases: TGTGCCTGGAGTCAAGGGGACTCGGGATACACTGAAGCTTTCTTT.

The rearrangement links TRBV29-1 to TRBJ1-2; no clear D. Germline CDR1 SQVTM, CDR2 ANQGSEA. V dropped 0 bases and J dropped 0 bases, with 11 bases sitting between them. CDR3 length: 15 amino acids. Here the CDR3 reads CSVEDRGSSNYGYTF. CDR3 nucleotide sequence: TGCAGCGTTGAAGATCGTGGCAGCTCTAACTATGGCTACACCTTC.

The chain uses TRBV29-1 and TRBJ2-1, with 9 bases matching TRBD2. The CDR3 contains 11 residues. The ends lost 4 bases at V and 10 bases at J; junction bases unmatched: 2. Germline values: CDR1 SQVTM, CDR2 ANQGSEA. CDR3: CSVASGREQFF. CDR3 DNA: TGCAGCGTTGCCAGCGGGAGGGAGCAGTTCTTC.